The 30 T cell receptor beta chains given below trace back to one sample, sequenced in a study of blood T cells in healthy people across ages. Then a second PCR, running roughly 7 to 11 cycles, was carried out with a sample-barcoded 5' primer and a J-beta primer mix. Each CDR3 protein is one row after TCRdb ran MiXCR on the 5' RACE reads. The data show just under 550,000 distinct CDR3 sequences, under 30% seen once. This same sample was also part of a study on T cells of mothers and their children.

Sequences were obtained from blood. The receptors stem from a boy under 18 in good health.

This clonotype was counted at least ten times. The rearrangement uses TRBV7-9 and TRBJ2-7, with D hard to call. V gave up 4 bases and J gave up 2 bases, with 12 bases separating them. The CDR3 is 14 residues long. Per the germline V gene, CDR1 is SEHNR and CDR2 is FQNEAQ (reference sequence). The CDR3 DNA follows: TGTGCCAGCAGCTCCCCATCTTTTCCCTACGAGCAGTACTTC. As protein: CASSSPSFPYEQYF.

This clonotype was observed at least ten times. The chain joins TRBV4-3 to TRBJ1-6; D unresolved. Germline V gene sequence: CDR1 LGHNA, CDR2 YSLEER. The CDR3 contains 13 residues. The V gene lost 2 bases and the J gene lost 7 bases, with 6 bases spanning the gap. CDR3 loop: CASSQSENSPLHF. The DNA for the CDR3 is TGCGCCAGCAGCCAATCTGAGAATTCACCCCTCCACTTT.

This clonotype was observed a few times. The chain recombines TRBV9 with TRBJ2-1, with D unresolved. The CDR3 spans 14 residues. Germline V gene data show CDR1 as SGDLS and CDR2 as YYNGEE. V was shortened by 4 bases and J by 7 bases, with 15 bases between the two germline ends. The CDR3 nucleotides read TGTGCCAGCAGCTCCAGCCCGACCGAGAATGAGCAGTTCTTC. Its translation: CASSSSPTENEQFF.

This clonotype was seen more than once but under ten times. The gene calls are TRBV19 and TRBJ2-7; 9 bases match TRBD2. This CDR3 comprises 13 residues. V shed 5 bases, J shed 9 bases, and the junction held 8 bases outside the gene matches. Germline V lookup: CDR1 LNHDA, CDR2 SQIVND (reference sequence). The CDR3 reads CASSAGLAAAQYF. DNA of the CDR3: TGTGCCAGTAGTGCGGGACTAGCTGCCGCGCAGTACTTC.

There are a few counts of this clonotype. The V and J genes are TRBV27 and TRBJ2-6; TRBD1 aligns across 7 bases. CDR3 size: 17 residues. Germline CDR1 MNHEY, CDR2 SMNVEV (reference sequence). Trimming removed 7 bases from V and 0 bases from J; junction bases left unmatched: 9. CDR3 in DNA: TGTGCCAGCAAAGTCCAGGGGGAGATCTCTGGGGCCAACGTCCTGACTTTC. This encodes CASKVQGEISGANVLTF.

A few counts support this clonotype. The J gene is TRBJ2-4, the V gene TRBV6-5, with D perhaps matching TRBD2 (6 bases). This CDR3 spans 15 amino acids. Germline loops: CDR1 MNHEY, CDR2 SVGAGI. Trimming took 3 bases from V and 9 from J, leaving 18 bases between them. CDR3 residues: CASSYSWDGGGIQYF. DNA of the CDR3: TGTGCCAGCAGTTATTCCTGGGACGGGGGTGGCATTCAGTACTTC.

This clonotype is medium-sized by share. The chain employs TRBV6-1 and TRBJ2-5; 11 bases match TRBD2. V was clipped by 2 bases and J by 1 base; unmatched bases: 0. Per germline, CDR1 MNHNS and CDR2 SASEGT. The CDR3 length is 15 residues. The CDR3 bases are TGTGCCAGCAGTGAACTAGCGGGGGGCCAAGAGACCCAGTACTTC. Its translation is CASSELAGGQETQYF.

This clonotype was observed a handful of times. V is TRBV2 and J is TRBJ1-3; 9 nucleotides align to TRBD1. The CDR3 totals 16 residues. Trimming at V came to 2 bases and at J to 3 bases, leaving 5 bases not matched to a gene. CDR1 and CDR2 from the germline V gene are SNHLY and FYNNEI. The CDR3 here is CASSESGQGYGNTIYF. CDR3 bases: TGTGCCAGCAGTGAATCGGGACAGGGTTATGGAAACACCATATATTTT. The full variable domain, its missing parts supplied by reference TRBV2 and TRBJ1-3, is EPEVTQTPSHQVTQMGQEVILRCVPISNHLYFYWYRQILGQKVEFLVSFYNNEISEKSEIFDDQFSVERPDGSNFTLKIRSTKLEDSAMYFCASSESGQGYGNTIYFGEGSWLTVV.

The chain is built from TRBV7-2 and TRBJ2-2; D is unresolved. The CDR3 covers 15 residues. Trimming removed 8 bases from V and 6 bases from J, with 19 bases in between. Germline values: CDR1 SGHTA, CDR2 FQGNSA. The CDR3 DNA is TGTGCCAGCTGGGTGGCAGGTTTATCGTCCGGGGAGCTGTTTTTT. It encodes CASWVAGLSSGELFF.

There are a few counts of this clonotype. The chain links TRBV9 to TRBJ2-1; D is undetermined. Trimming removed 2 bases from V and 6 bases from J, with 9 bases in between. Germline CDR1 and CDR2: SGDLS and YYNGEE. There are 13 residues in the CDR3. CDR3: CASSVLDGNEQFF. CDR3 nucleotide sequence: TGTGCCAGCAGCGTCCTCGATGGCAATGAGCAGTTCTTC.

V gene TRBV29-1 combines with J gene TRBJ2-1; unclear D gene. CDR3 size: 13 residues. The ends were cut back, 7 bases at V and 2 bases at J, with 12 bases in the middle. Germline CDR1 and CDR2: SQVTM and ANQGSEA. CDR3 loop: CSAARSTYNEQFF. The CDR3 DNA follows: TGCAGCGCAGCCCGCAGCACCTACAATGAGCAGTTCTTC.

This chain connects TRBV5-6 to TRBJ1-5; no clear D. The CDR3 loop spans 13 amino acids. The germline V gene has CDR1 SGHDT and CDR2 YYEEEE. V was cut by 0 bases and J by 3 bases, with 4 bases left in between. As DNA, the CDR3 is TGTGCCAGCAGCTTGGCCCCCAATCAGCCCCAGCATTTT. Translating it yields CASSLAPNQPQHF.

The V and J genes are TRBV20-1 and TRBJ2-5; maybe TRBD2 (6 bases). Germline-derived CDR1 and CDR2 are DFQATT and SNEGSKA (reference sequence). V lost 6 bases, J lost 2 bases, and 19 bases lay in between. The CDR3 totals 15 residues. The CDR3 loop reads CSARPLRGRQETQYF. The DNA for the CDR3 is TGCAGTGCCAGACCCTTGCGGGGTAGACAAGAGACCCAGTACTTC.

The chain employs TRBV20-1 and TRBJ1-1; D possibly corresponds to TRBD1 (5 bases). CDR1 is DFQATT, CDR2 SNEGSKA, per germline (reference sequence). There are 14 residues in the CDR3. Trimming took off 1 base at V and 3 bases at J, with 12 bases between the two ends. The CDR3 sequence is CSARVSRVDTEAFF. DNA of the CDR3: TGCAGTGCTAGAGTTTCCAGGGTGGACACTGAAGCTTTCTTT.

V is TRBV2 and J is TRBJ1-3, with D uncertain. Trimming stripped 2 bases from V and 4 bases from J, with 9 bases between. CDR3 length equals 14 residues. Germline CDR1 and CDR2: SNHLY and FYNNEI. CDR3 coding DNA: TGTGCCAGCAGTGAAAGTTTATCCGGAAACACCATATATTTT. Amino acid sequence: CASSESLSGNTIYF.

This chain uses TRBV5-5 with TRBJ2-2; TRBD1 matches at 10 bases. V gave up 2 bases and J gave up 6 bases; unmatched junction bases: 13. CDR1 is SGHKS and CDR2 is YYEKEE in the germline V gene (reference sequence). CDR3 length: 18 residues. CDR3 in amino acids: CASSFAGTGVSVPGELFF. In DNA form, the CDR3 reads TGTGCCAGCAGCTTTGCCGGGACAGGGGTCTCAGTTCCCGGGGAGCTGTTTTTT.

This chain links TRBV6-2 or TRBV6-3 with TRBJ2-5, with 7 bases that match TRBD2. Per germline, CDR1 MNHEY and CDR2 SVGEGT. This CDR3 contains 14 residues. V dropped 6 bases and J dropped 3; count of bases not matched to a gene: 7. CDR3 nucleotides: TGTGCCAGCAGACAAATGGGGGGGGAAGAGACCCAGTACTTC. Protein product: CASRQMGGEETQYF.

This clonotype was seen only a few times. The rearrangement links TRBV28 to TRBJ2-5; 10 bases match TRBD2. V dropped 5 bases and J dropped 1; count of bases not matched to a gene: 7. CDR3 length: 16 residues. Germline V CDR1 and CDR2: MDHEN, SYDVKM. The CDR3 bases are TGTGCCAGCAGTCCCGACCGGACTAGCGGCCAAGAGACCCAGTACTTC. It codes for CASSPDRTSGQETQYF.

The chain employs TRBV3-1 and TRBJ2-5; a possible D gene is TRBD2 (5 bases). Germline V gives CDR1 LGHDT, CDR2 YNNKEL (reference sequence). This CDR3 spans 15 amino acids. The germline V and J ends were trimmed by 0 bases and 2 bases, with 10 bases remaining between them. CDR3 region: CASSQDTTTQETQYF. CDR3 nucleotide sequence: TGTGCCAGCAGCCAAGATACGACTACTCAAGAGACCCAGTACTTC.

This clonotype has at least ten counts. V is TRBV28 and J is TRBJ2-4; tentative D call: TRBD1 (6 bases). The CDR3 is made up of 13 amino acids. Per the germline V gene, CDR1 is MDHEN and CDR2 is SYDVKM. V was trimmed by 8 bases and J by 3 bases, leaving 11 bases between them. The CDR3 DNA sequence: TGTGCCAGCCTCCCGGACAGCAAAAACATTCAGTACTTC. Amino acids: CASLPDSKNIQYF. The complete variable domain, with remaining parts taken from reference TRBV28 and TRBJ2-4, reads DVKVTQSSRYLVKRTGEKVFLECVQDMDHENMFWYRQDPGLGLRLIYFSYDVKMKEKGDIPEGYSVSREKKERFSLILESASTNQTSMYLCASLPDSKNIQYFGAGTRLSVL.

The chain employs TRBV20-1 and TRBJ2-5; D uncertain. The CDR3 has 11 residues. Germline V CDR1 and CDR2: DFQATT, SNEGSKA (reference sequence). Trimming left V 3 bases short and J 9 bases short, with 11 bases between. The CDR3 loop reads CSARVAKPQYF. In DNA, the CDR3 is TGCAGTGCTAGGGTGGCGAAACCCCAGTACTTC.

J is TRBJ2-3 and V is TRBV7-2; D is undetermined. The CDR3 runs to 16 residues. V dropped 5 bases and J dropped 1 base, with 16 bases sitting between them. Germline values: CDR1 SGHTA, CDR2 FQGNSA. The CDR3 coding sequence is TGTGCCAGCAGCCCGACACAGAGGATCGGCACAGATACGCAGTATTTT. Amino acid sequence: CASSPTQRIGTDTQYF.

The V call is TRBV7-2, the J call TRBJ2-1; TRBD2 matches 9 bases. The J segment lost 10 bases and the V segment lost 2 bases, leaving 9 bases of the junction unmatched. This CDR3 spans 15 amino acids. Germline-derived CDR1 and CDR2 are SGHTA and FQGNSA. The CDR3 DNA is TGTGCCAGCAGCTTAAATCAGGCGGGAGGGGGCGAGCAGTTCTTC. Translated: CASSLNQAGGGEQFF. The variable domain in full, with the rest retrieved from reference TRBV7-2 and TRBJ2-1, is GAGVSQSPSNKVTEKGKDVELRCDPISGHTALYWYRQSLGQGLEFLIYFQGNSAPDKSGLPSDRFSAERTGGSVSTLTIQRTQQEDSAVYLCASSLNQAGGGEQFFGPGTRLTVL.

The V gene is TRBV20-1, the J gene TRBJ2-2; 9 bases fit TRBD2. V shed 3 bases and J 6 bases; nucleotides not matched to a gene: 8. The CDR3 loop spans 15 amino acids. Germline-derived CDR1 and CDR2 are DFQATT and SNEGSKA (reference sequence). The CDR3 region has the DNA TGCAGTGCTAGGGAATTAGCGGGAGAGGCCGGGGAGCTGTTTTTT. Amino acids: CSARELAGEAGELFF.

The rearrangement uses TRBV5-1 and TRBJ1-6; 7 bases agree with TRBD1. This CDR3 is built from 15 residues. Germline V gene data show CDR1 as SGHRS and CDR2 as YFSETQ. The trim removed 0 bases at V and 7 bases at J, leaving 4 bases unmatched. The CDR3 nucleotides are TGCGCCAGCAGCTTGGACGACAGGGAGAATTCACCCCTCCACTTT. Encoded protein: CASSLDDRENSPLHF.

The CDR3: CASTERVRKNIQYF. The CDR3 DNA reads as TGCGCCAGCACGGAAAGAGTCCGAAAAAACATTCAGTACTTC. V and J are TRBV5-1 and TRBJ2-4, with D hard to call. CDR3 length: 14 residues. Between the trimmed V and J ends, which lost 6 bases and 4 bases, there was a span of 14 bases. The germline V gene has CDR1 SGHRS and CDR2 YFSETQ.

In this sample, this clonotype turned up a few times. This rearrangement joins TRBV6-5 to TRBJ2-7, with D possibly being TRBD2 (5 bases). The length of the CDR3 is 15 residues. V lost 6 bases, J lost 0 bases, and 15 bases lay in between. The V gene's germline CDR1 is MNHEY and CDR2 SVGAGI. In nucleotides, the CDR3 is TGTGCCAGCAGCCCCCTCGGAGGAAGCTCCTACGAGCAGTACTTC. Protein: CASSPLGGSSYEQYF.

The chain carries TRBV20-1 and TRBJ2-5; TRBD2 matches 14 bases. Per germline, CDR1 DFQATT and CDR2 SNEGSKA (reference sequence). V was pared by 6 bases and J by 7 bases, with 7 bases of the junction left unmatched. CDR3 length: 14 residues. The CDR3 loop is CSATSGGGIGTQYF. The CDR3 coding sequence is TGCAGTGCGACTAGCGGGGGGGGTATAGGGACCCAGTACTTC.

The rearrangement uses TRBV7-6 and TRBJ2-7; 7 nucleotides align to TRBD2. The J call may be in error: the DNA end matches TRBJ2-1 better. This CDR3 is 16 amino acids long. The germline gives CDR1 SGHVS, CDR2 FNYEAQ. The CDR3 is CASSSFFASGLNEQFF. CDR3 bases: TGTGCCAGCAGCAGCTTCTTCGCTAGCGGCCTGAATGAGCAGTTCTTC.

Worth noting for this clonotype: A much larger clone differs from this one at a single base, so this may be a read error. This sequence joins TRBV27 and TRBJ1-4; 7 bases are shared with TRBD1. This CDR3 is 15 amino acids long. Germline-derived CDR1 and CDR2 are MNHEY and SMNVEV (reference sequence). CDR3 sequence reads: CASSSRTGVSEELFF. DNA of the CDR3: TGTGCCAGCAGTTCCCGGACAGGCGTGAGTGAAGAACTGTTTTTT.